The 7 T cell receptor beta chains listed next were all sequenced from one sample in a study of OX40 agonist ivuxolimab in advanced cancers. Sequencing used immunoSEQ multiplex PCR; TCRdb keeps in-frame clones, though not all of them. The sample lists 45,000 to 65,000 clones, 77% occurring once. The sample was CD4+ or CD8+ T cells sorted from blood, taken in a trial of the OX40 agonist ivuxolimab. The receptors come from an adult with an advanced solid tumor such as melanoma, head and neck, liver or kidney cancer.

This clone came up once. The rearrangement joins TRBV5-1 to TRBJ2-3, with D hard to call. This CDR3 region has 15 residues. Trimming removed 1 base from V and 2 bases from J, with 11 bases in between. In germline, CDR1 is SGHRS, CDR2 YFSETQ. In nucleotides, the CDR3 is TGCGCCAGCAGCTTGTTTGCGACTGCCACAGATACGCAGTATTTT. It translates to CASSLFATATDTQYF. Complete variable domain (other parts from reference TRBV5-1 and TRBJ2-3): KAGVTQTPRYLIKTRGQQVTLSCSPISGHRSVSWYQQTPGQGLQFLFEYFSETQRNKGNFPGRFSGRQFSNSRSEMNVSTLELGDSALYLCASSLFATATDTQYFGPGTRLTVL.

V is TRBV6-5 and J is TRBJ1-1; perhaps TRBD1 as D (5 bases). From germline, CDR1 is MNHEY and CDR2 SVGAGI. The CDR3 spans 13 residues. Deletions cut 6 bases from V and 2 bases from J, with 10 bases between. The CDR3 bases are TGTGCCAGCAGACAACAGGTCAACACTGAAGCTTTCTTT. It translates to CASRQQVNTEAFF.

This chain connects TRBV2 to TRBJ2-4, with no clear D. Germline-derived CDR1 and CDR2 are SNHLY and FYNNEI. CDR3 length: 14 amino acids. Trimming removed 8 bases at V and 3 bases at J, with 14 bases between. CDR3 amino acids: CASPGRLVKNIQYF. CDR3 bases: TGTGCCAGCCCGGGCAGGCTGGTCAAAAACATTCAGTACTTC.

The chain combines TRBV5-4 with TRBJ2-1; TRBD2 aligns across 16 bases. Germline values: CDR1 SGHNT, CDR2 YYREEE (reference sequence). CDR3 length equals 17 residues. V gave up 5 bases and J gave up 9 bases; unmatched junction bases: 11. CDR3 sequence reads: CASRPGLAGGPSGEQFF. The CDR3 DNA sequence: TGTGCCAGCAGACCGGGACTAGCGGGAGGGCCCTCGGGTGAGCAGTTCTTC.

The chain uses TRBV11-2 and TRBJ1-5; D remains unclear. CDR1 is SGHAT, CDR2 FQNNGV, per germline. The V end was cut by 5 bases, the J end by 5 bases, with 10 bases between. This CDR3 region has 13 residues. This CDR3 is CASSALRDQPQHF. The CDR3 coding sequence is TGTGCCAGCAGCGCCCTACGAGATCAGCCCCAGCATTTT. The variable domain in full, with the rest retrieved from reference TRBV11-2 and TRBJ1-5, is EAGVAQSPRYKIIEKRQSVAFWCNPISGHATLYWYQQILGQGPKLLIQFQNNGVVDDSQLPKDRFSAERLKGVDSTLKIQPAKLEDSAVYLCASSALRDQPQHFGDGTRLSIL.

This clone was observed a handful of times. The chain joins TRBV6-1 to TRBJ1-1; D may be TRBD1 (5 bases). Per the germline V gene, CDR1 is MNHNS and CDR2 is SASEGT. The CDR3 has 14 amino acids. Between the trimmed V and J ends, which lost 2 bases and 5 bases, there was a span of 12 bases. For the CDR3, the DNA is TGTGCCAGCAGTGAAAACGGGGGAACGACTGAAGCTTTCTTT. Amino acids: CASSENGGTTEAFF.

The chain carries TRBV7-8 and TRBJ1-1; TRBD1 is a possible D gene (5 bases). CDR3 length: 13 residues. V was pared by 3 bases and J by 5 bases, with 10 bases between. Per germline, CDR1 SGHVS and CDR2 FQNEAQ. The CDR3 loop is CASSFGDGTEAFF. The CDR3 DNA is TGTGCCAGCAGCTTTGGGGACGGAACTGAAGCTTTCTTT.